What follows are 27 T cell receptor beta chains derived from one specimen sequenced in a study of blood T cells in healthy people across ages. A second about 7 to 12 cycle PCR used barcoded and J-beta primers. TCRdb called the 5' RACE reads again in MiXCR, with one record for every CDR3 protein. The sample holds about 1.1 million distinct CDR3 sequences, roughly two fifths seen once. What was sequenced was blood. These receptors were obtained from a man aged 18-30 years in good health.

The chain combines TRBV5-1 with TRBJ1-1, with TRBD1 identical over 7 bases. The germline V gene has CDR1 SGHRS and CDR2 YFSETQ. The CDR3 length is 14 residues. The V segment lost 4 bases and the J segment 6 bases; nucleotides outside the gene matches: 9. CDR3 DNA sequence: TGCGCCAGCAGCACAGGACAGGCAAACTCTGAAGCTTTCTTT. This codes for CASSTGQANSEAFF.

CDR3 nucleotide sequence: TGTGCCAGCAGCTTAAATCTAGCGGGGGCCTCCCCCTACAATGAGCAGTTCTTC. It translates to CASSLNLAGASPYNEQFF. The rearrangement links TRBV7-9 to TRBJ2-1; 10 nucleotides agree with TRBD2. The CDR3 covers 18 residues. Looked up from germline, CDR1 is SEHNR and CDR2 is FQNEAQ (reference sequence). V lost 2 bases and J lost 2; bases outside the gene matches: 9.

CDR3: CASSEGVLGSNEQFF. CDR3 DNA sequence: TGCGCCAGCAGCGAGGGAGTTCTAGGGTCAAATGAGCAGTTCTTC. The chain joins TRBV4-1 to TRBJ2-1; TRBD2 is a possible D gene (5 bases). V lost 5 bases, J lost 7 bases, and 18 bases lay in between. This CDR3 has 15 residues. Germline V gene data show CDR1 as MGHRA and CDR2 as YSYEKL.

This clonotype was found once. The CDR3 region has the DNA TGCAGTGCTAGATACAGGGGGACTGAAAAACTGTTTTTT. Amino acids: CSARYRGTEKLFF. The chain carries TRBV20-1 and TRBJ1-4, with 8 nucleotides matching TRBD1. Looked up from germline, CDR1 is DFQATT and CDR2 is SNEGSKA (reference sequence). V lost 2 bases, J lost 7 bases, and 3 bases stayed unmatched. CDR3 length: 13 amino acids.

This clonotype has only a few counts. The chain carries TRBV12-3 or TRBV12-4 and TRBJ1-1; 8 bases fit TRBD1. The CDR3 is 14 residues long. V shed 3 bases and J 4 bases; nucleotides not matched to a gene: 4. CDR3 in DNA: TGTGCCAGCAGTTTCAACGGACAGGGCACTGAAGCTTTCTTT. It specifies CASSFNGQGTEAFF.

This clonotype showed up just a few times. The chain links TRBV29-1 to TRBJ2-7, with D maybe TRBD2 (6 bases). Trimming removed 2 bases from V and 0 bases from J, with 11 bases in between. The CDR3 has 14 residues. CDR1 is SQVTM, CDR2 ANQGSEA, per germline. The CDR3 sequence: CSVELAGNSYEQYF. The CDR3 DNA reads as TGCAGCGTTGAACTGGCGGGGAACTCCTACGAGCAGTACTTC.

The table lists this clonotype with a few counts. This sequence joins TRBV4-2 and TRBJ2-1; D could derive from TRBD1 or TRBD2 (7 bases each). The CDR3 totals 14 residues. Trimming shortened V by 0 bases and J by 9 bases, and 12 bases separated the two germline ends. Germline V gene data show CDR1 as LGHNA and CDR2 as YNFKEQ. The CDR3 DNA follows: TGTGCCAGCAGCCAAGACGCAGGGGGGGGTGAGCAGTTCTTC. Protein: CASSQDAGGGEQFF.

This clonotype was detected many times. The J gene is TRBJ2-1, the V gene TRBV29-1, with TRBD1 matching over 9 bases. Germline V gives CDR1 SQVTM, CDR2 ANQGSEA. The CDR3 covers 16 residues. V trimming: 0 bases; J trimming: 4 bases; junction bases outside the gene matches: 7. For the CDR3, the DNA is TGCAGCGTTGAAGATCGGGGGACAGGGAGTTACAATGAGCAGTTCTTC. Translating gives CSVEDRGTGSYNEQFF.

The sample holds a few counts of this clonotype. The rearrangement links TRBV12-3 or TRBV12-4 to TRBJ2-4; D may be TRBD2 (5 bases). The CDR3 has 15 amino acids. V was trimmed by 3 bases and J by 0 bases, leaving 9 bases between them. DNA for the CDR3: TGTGCCAGCAGTTTTAACCGGGGAGCCAAAAACATTCAGTACTTC. It yields the protein CASSFNRGAKNIQYF.

The table lists this clonotype with many counts. The chain has TRBV6-5 and TRBJ1-2, with a tentative D call TRBD1 (6 bases). V dropped 5 bases and J dropped 3 bases, with 7 bases sitting between them. CDR1 and CDR2 (germline): MNHEY, SVGAGI. This CDR3 contains 12 residues. Here the CDR3 DNA reads TGTGCCAGCAGTCCAGGGGACTATGGCTACACCTTC. Residues: CASSPGDYGYTF.

Turning to this clonotype: Given a much more abundant clone one base away, this may be a read error. This chain uses TRBV20-1 with TRBJ2-3; TRBD2 is a possible D gene (6 bases). This CDR3 has 11 residues. Germline V gives CDR1 DFQATT, CDR2 SNEGSKA (reference sequence). In DNA form, the CDR3 reads TGCAGTGCTAGTTCGGGGGATATGCAGTATTTT. Translation gives CSASSGDMQYF.

The J gene is TRBJ2-1, the V gene TRBV5-1; a possible D gene is TRBD2 (6 bases). The CDR3 runs to 14 residues. The germline CDR1 and CDR2 sequences are SGHRS and YFSETQ. V lost 7 bases, J lost 5 bases, and 16 bases lay in between. The CDR3 region is CASRAGLNDNEQFF. The DNA for the CDR3 is TGCGCCAGCCGCGCAGGACTAAACGACAATGAGCAGTTCTTC.

The chain recombines TRBV12-3 or TRBV12-4 with TRBJ2-5, with a weak D call TRBD1 (5 bases). The CDR3 extends over 13 amino acids. V was clipped by 3 bases and J by 9 bases, with 14 bases between them. The CDR3 sequence is CASSLQGLGAQYF. The CDR3 DNA is TGTGCCAGCAGTTTGCAGGGATTAGGGGCCCAGTACTTC.

To note about this clonotype: An end of the junction does not agree with germline; a read error may underlie this. V and J are TRBV12-3 or TRBV12-4 and TRBJ2-5; D unclear. The J call is uncertain, as TRBJ2-7 better fits the DNA end. The CDR3 totals 12 residues. Here the CDR3 reads CAGSFQFSEQYF. The CDR3 nucleotides read TGTGCCGGCAGTTTCCAGTTCTCCGAGCAGTACTTC.

There are a few counts of this clonotype. The chain recombines TRBV5-4 with TRBJ2-7, with D perhaps matching TRBD1 or TRBD2 (6 bases each). Judging by the DNA end, TRBJ2-5 fits better; the J call may be wrong. Per the germline V gene, CDR1 is SGHNT and CDR2 is YYREEE (reference sequence). This CDR3 has 14 residues. In DNA, the CDR3 is TGTGCCAGCCACGCCAGGGGAGGTCTGGAGACCCAGTACTTC. Its protein is CASHARGGLETQYF.

The V and J genes are TRBV20-1 and TRBJ1-5; D possibly corresponds to TRBD1 (5 bases). With 2 bases removed from V and 4 bases from J, the gap between germline ends came to 15 bases. Germline assignment: CDR1 DFQATT and CDR2 SNEGSKA (reference sequence). The CDR3 contains 15 residues. CDR3 sequence reads: CSARQGFGKNQPQHF. The CDR3 nucleotides read TGCAGTGCTAGACAGGGTTTTGGAAAGAATCAGCCCCAGCATTTT.

This chain joins TRBV10-3 and TRBJ1-6; a possible D gene is TRBD1 (6 bases). V lost 8 bases and J lost 10, with 18 bases in between. This CDR3 is built from 14 residues. CDR1 is ENHRY, CDR2 SYGVKD, per germline. The CDR3, as DNA: TGTGCCATCCGAAGACAGGTTGATCACTCACCCCTCCACTTT. It codes for CAIRRQVDHSPLHF.

This clonotype was seen a few times. This sequence joins TRBV28 and TRBJ1-2; no definite D call. The V gene's germline CDR1 is MDHEN and CDR2 SYDVKM. V lost 6 bases and J 1 base, leaving 9 bases between the germline ends. This CDR3 has 13 residues. The CDR3 here is CASRGANNYGYTF. DNA of the CDR3: TGTGCCAGCAGGGGAGCGAATAACTATGGCTACACCTTC.

With regard to this clonotype: Germline and junction disagree at one end, which may indicate a read error. The V and J genes are TRBV6-5 and TRBJ2-7, with D uncertain. The CDR3 length is 14 residues. The germline V gene has CDR1 MNHEY and CDR2 SVGAGI. CDR3 in DNA: TGTGCCAGTAGTTACTCGTCCGTAGCCTACGAGCAGTACTTC. It translates to CASSYSSVAYEQYF.

A note on this clonotype: A much larger clonotype is one base distant, so this may be a read error. The chain has TRBV20-1 and TRBJ2-7, with 8 nucleotides matching TRBD1. The CDR3 is made up of 15 amino acids. The ends lost 4 bases at V and 7 bases at J; junction bases unmatched: 15. The germline V gene has CDR1 DFQATT and CDR2 SNEGSKA (reference sequence). Here the CDR3 reads CSATRTGNFGNEQYF. CDR3 coding DNA: TGCAGTGCTACCCGGACAGGGAATTTTGGCAATGAGCAGTACTTC.

The chain joins TRBV24-1 to TRBJ2-1, with TRBD1 matching over 10 bases. Losses at the gene ends were 6 bases for V and 8 bases for J; bases not matched to a gene: 6. This CDR3 comprises 14 residues. The V gene's germline CDR1 is KGHDR and CDR2 SFDVKD. CDR3: CATSSGQGGDEQFF. The DNA of the CDR3 is TGTGCCACCAGTTCTGGACAGGGGGGCGATGAGCAGTTCTTC.

V gene TRBV28 combines with J gene TRBJ1-5; TRBD1 matches at 8 bases. This CDR3 is built from 15 residues. With 5 bases clipped from V and 7 bases from J, the junction kept 10 bases outside the gene matches. Per germline, CDR1 MDHEN and CDR2 SYDVKM. The CDR3 region has the DNA TGTGCCAGCAGTCCCGGACAGGGATGGGGCCAGCCCCAGCATTTT. As protein: CASSPGQGWGQPQHF.

The chain couples TRBV9 to TRBJ2-5, with D tentatively TRBD2 (6 bases). The closer fit of TRBJ2-7 to the DNA end suggests the J call may be wrong. The CDR3 totals 15 residues. The V gene's germline CDR1 is SGDLS and CDR2 YYNGEE. This CDR3 is CASSAGGSEPNEQYF. In DNA, the CDR3 is TGTGCCAGCAGCGCAGGAGGGTCAGAGCCCAACGAGCAGTACTTC.

This clonotype was observed a handful of times. J is TRBJ1-4 and V is TRBV4-1; 9 nucleotides line up with TRBD1. This CDR3 has 15 amino acids. The V gene end was trimmed by 1 base and the J gene end by 6 bases; junction bases not matched to a gene: 3. Germline V gene sequence: CDR1 MGHRA, CDR2 YSYEKL. The CDR3 sequence: CASSQGRTGDEKLFF. DNA for the CDR3: TGCGCCAGCAGCCAAGGAAGGACAGGGGATGAAAAACTGTTTTTT.

This rearrangement joins TRBV29-1 to TRBJ1-1; D possibly corresponds to TRBD1 (6 bases). Germline V gives CDR1 SQVTM, CDR2 ANQGSEA. The germline V and J ends were trimmed by 2 bases and 5 bases, with 15 bases remaining between them. This CDR3 has 14 residues. The CDR3 DNA reads as TGCAGCGTTGAACCCCAGGGGACTGGGACTGAAGCTTTCTTT. This gives the protein CSVEPQGTGTEAFF.

The genes are TRBV27 and TRBJ2-1, with D unclear. V lost 3 bases to trimming and J lost 12 bases, with 9 bases between them. This CDR3 spans 11 amino acids. Germline values: CDR1 MNHEY, CDR2 SMNVEV (reference sequence). CDR3 loop: CASSFKGRQFF. The CDR3 DNA reads TGTGCCAGCAGTTTTAAGGGAAGGCAGTTCTTC.

This clonotype showed up just a few times. The chain combines TRBV4-3 with TRBJ1-5, with 7 bases fitting TRBD1. Germline assignment: CDR1 LGHNA and CDR2 YSLEER. Losses at the gene ends were 0 bases for V and 7 bases for J; bases not matched to a gene: 6. The CDR3 extends over 15 amino acids. CDR3 protein: CASSQETGSYQPQHF. CDR3 sequence (DNA): TGCGCCAGCAGCCAAGAGACAGGGAGTTACCAGCCCCAGCATTTT.